These 15 T cell receptor beta chains came from one sample sequenced in a study of blood T cell repertoires in COVID-19. Assay used: immunoSEQ multiplex PCR; TCRdb lists only in-frame clones, some missing. The data hold 77,000 or so clones, with about 83% observed a single time. Material: peripheral blood. These TCRs come from a man under 40 with COVID-19, enrolled during active disease.

This clone was seen only once. The chain links TRBV11-1 to TRBJ1-5; D is uncertain. Looked up from germline, CDR1 is SGHAT and CDR2 is FQDESV (reference sequence). V was clipped by 1 base and J by 4 bases, with 5 bases between them. The CDR3 length is 13 residues. The CDR3 DNA reads as TGTGCCAGCAGCTTAGGCCAGAATCAGCCCCAGCATTTT. Amino acids: CASSLGQNQPQHF.

This sequence joins TRBV11-3 and TRBJ2-3; 12 nucleotides agree with TRBD1. CDR1 is SGHNT, CDR2 YENEEA, per germline. The CDR3 consists of 17 residues. With 3 bases clipped from V and 4 bases from J, the junction kept 8 bases outside the gene matches. In DNA, the CDR3 is TGTGCCAGCAGCTTGGGGACAGGGGGCGCTAAGTCAGATACGCAGTATTTT. Its translation: CASSLGTGGAKSDTQYF.

The chain joins TRBV28 to TRBJ1-1; D perhaps matches TRBD1 (6 bases). With 7 bases removed from V and 11 bases from J, the gap between germline ends came to 26 bases. Germline CDR1 MDHEN, CDR2 SYDVKM. The CDR3 contains 15 residues. This chain's CDR3 is CASTPSGTPGTSAFF. CDR3 bases: TGTGCCAGCACGCCGTCAGGTACCCCCGGGACAAGCGCTTTCTTT.

This clone came up once. The V gene is TRBV29-1, the J gene TRBJ1-6, with unresolved D. The CDR3 covers 13 residues. V was shortened by 4 bases and J by 5 bases, with 9 bases between the two germline ends. The germline V gene has CDR1 SQVTM and CDR2 ANQGSEA. The CDR3 DNA sequence: TGCAGCGTTGCGTCCGGGGATAATTCACCCCTCCACTTT. This sequence encodes CSVASGDNSPLHF.

The V call is TRBV27, the J call TRBJ2-7; D possibly corresponds to TRBD1 (7 bases). V gave up 3 bases and J gave up 6 bases, with 15 bases separating them. Germline values: CDR1 MNHEY, CDR2 SMNVEV (reference sequence). CDR3 length equals 14 residues. CDR3 sequence reads: CASSLRDSISEQYF. CDR3 bases: TGTGCCAGCAGTTTGCGGGACAGTATTAGCGAGCAGTACTTC.

V is TRBV30 and J is TRBJ2-7, with a tentative D call TRBD2 (5 bases). V gave up 2 bases and J gave up 2 bases, with 10 bases separating them. Germline loops: CDR1 GTSNPN, CDR2 SVGIG (reference sequence). The CDR3 is made up of 13 amino acids. The CDR3 nucleotides read TGTGCCTGGAGTAGCGGAAACCCCTACGAGCAGTACTTC. Protein product: CAWSSGNPYEQYF.

The V gene is TRBV19, the J gene TRBJ1-1; TRBD1 aligns across 8 bases. With V trimmed by 5 bases and J by 4 bases, 12 bases remained unmatched. The CDR3 covers 16 residues. Germline V CDR1 and CDR2: LNHDA, SQIVND (reference sequence). CDR3 protein: CASSSLRTGWFTEAFF. CDR3 nucleotide sequence: TGTGCCAGTAGTTCCTTGAGGACAGGGTGGTTCACTGAAGCTTTCTTT. Full variable domain (remainder filled in from reference TRBV19 and TRBJ1-1): DGGITQSPKYLFRKEGQNVTLSCEQNLNHDAMYWYRQDPGQGLRLIYYSQIVNDFQKGDIAEGYSVSREKKESFPLTVTSAQKNPTAFYLCASSSLRTGWFTEAFFGQGTRLTVV.

V gene TRBV7-3 combines with J gene TRBJ1-6; D is undetermined. V dropped 5 bases and J dropped 6 bases, with 8 bases sitting between them. Germline CDR1 reads SGHTA; CDR2 reads FQGTGA. This CDR3 is 13 amino acids long. DNA of the CDR3: TGTGCCAGCAGCGAATACAGTAATTCACCCCTCCACTTT. Translating it yields CASSEYSNSPLHF.

The chain combines TRBV11-2 with TRBJ1-3; D gene ambiguous. V shed 5 bases and J shed 10 bases, with 18 bases lying between them. Germline V CDR1 and CDR2: SGHAT, FQNNGV. This CDR3 is 14 amino acids long. This CDR3 is CASSPPSGAGTIYF. CDR3 DNA: TGTGCCAGCAGCCCCCCATCTGGAGCGGGGACCATATATTTT.

The chain is built from TRBV28 and TRBJ2-7; 11 bases are a match to TRBD1. The germline V gene encodes CDR1 MDHEN and CDR2 SYDVKM. The V segment lost 6 bases and the J segment 3 bases; nucleotides outside the gene matches: 7. The CDR3 length is 15 residues. The CDR3 is CASSPGTGGVYEQYF. The CDR3, as DNA: TGTGCCAGCAGCCCCGGGACAGGGGGTGTCTACGAGCAGTACTTC.

In this sample, this clone turned up a few times. The V and J genes are TRBV6-4 and TRBJ2-1; the match to TRBD2 covers 9 bases. From germline, CDR1 is MRHNA and CDR2 SNTAGT. The CDR3 runs to 15 residues. V lost 5 bases, J lost 5 bases, and 7 bases stayed unmatched. The CDR3 spells CASSSGGGGDNEQFF. The CDR3, as DNA: TGTGCCAGCAGTTCGGGAGGCGGGGGGGACAATGAGCAGTTCTTC.

This chain joins TRBV6-2 or TRBV6-3 and TRBJ1-1; perhaps TRBD1 as D (6 bases). Germline CDR1 MNHEY, CDR2 SVGEGT. The ends were cut back, 3 bases at V and 1 base at J, with 12 bases in the middle. CDR3 length: 15 amino acids. CDR3 in DNA: TGTGCCAGCAGTTATGGGGCAGGGGCGAACACTGAAGCTTTCTTT. Protein: CASSYGAGANTEAFF.

The CDR3: CASSRDYTDTQYF. In DNA, the CDR3 is TGTGCCAGCAGCCGGGACTACACAGATACGCAGTATTTT. This chain links TRBV7-3 with TRBJ2-3; 7 bases agree with TRBD2. CDR1 is SGHTA, CDR2 FQGTGA, per germline. The CDR3 is made up of 13 amino acids. V gave up 5 bases and J gave up 2 bases; unmatched junction bases: 1. Full variable domain (missing parts from reference TRBV7-3 and TRBJ2-3): GAGVSQTPSNKVTEKGKYVELRCDPISGHTALYWYRQSLGQGPEFLIYFQGTGAADDSGLPNDRFFAVRPEGSVSTLKIQRTERGDSAVYLCASSRDYTDTQYFGPGTRLTVL.

The chain links TRBV5-4 to TRBJ1-1; TRBD1 matches at 10 bases. Germline CDR1 is SGHNT and CDR2 is YYREEE (reference sequence). V was pared by 1 base and J by 3 bases, with 3 bases of the junction left unmatched. This CDR3 spans 15 amino acids. The CDR3 bases are TGTGCCAGCAGCTTGAAGGGGACAGGGGACACTGAAGCTTTCTTT. As protein: CASSLKGTGDTEAFF.

The chain carries TRBV7-9 and TRBJ2-1; possibly TRBD1 for D (6 bases). Trimming removed 5 bases from V and 8 bases from J, with 25 bases in between. The CDR3 has 17 residues. Per the germline V gene, CDR1 is SEHNR and CDR2 is FQNEAQ (reference sequence). As DNA, the CDR3 is TGTGCCAGCAGCCCTCTCCGGGGACAAGGGAAAACGGATGAGCAGTTCTTC. Residues: CASSPLRGQGKTDEQFF. Supplemented by reference TRBV7-9 and TRBJ2-1, the full variable domain reads DTGVSQNPRHKITKRGQNVTFRCDPISEHNRLYWYRQTLGQGPEFLTYFQNEAQLEKSRLLSDRFSAERPKGSFSTLEIQRTEQGDSAMYLCASSPLRGQGKTDEQFFGPGTRLTVL.